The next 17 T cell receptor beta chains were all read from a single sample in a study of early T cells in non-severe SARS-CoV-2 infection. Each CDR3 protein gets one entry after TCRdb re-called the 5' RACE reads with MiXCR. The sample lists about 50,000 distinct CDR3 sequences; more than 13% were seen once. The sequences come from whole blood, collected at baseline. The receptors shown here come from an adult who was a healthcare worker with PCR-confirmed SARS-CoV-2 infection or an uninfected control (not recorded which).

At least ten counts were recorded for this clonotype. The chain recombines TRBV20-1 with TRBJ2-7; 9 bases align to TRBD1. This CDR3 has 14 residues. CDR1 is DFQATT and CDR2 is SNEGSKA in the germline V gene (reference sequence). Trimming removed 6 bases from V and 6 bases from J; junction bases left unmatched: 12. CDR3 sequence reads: CSAFRTGALSEQYF. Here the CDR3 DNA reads TGCAGTGCCTTCCGGACAGGGGCGTTGAGCGAGCAGTACTTC.

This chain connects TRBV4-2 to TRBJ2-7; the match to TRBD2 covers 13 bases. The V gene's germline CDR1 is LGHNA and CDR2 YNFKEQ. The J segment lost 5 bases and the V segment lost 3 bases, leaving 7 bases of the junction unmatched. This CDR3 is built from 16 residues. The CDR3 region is CASSQPGLAGHDEQYF. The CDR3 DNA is TGTGCCAGCAGCCAGCCGGGACTAGCGGGACACGACGAGCAGTACTTC.

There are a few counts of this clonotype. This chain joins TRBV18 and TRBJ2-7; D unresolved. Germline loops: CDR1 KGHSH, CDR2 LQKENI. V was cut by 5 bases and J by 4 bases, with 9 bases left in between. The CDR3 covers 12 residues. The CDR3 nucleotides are TGTGCCAGCTCAACATTAAGTTACGAGCAGTACTTC. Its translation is CASSTLSYEQYF.

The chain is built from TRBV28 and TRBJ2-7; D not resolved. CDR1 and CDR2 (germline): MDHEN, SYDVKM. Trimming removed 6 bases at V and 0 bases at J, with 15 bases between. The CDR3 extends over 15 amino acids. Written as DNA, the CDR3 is TGTGCCAGCAGCCTTATAGGAGCGACCTCCTACGAGCAGTACTTC. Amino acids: CASSLIGATSYEQYF.

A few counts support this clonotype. The CDR3 spells CASSFGLAYNEQFF. In nucleotides, the CDR3 is TGTGCCAGCAGTTTCGGGTTAGCCTACAATGAGCAGTTCTTC. The gene calls are TRBV28 and TRBJ2-1, with unresolved D. Germline V lookup: CDR1 MDHEN, CDR2 SYDVKM. This CDR3 spans 14 amino acids. Trimming stripped 3 bases from V and 2 bases from J, with 8 bases between.

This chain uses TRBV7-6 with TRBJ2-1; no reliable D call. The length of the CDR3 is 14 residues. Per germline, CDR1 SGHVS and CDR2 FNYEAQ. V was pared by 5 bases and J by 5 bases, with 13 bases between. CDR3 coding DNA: TGTGCCAGCAGCGGACCGGACGGTGACAATGAGCAGTTCTTC. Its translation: CASSGPDGDNEQFF.

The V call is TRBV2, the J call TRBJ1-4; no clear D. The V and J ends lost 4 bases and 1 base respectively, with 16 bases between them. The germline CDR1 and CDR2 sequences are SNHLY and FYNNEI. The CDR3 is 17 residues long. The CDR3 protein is CASSGVSLWGTNEKLFF. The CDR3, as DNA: TGTGCCAGCAGTGGGGTCAGCCTCTGGGGAACTAATGAAAAACTGTTTTTT.

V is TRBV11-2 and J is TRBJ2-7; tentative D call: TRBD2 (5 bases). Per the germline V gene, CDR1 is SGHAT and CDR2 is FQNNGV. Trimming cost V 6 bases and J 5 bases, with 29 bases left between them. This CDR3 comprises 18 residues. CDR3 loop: CASRPGHGGGGIRDEQYF. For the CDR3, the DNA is TGTGCCAGCAGGCCGGGTCACGGAGGCGGAGGTATCCGCGACGAGCAGTACTTC.

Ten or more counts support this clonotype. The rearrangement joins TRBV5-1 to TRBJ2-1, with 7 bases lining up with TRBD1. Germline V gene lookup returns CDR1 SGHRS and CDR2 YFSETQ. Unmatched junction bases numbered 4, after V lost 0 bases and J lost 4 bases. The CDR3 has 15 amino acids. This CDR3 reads CASSLARGQYNEQFF. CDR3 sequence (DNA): TGCGCCAGCAGCTTGGCAAGGGGACAGTACAATGAGCAGTTCTTC.

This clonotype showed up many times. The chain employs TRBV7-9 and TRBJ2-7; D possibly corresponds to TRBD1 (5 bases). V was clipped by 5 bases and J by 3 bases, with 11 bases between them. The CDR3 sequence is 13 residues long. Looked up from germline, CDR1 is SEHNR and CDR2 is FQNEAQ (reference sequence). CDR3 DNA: TGTGCCAGCAGCCGACAGCAAGACTACGAGCAGTACTTC. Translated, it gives CASSRQQDYEQYF.

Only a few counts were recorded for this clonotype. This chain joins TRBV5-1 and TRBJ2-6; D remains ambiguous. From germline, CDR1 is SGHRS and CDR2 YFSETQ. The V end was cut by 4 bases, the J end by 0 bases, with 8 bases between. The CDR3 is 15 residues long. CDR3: CASSPNPSGANVLTF. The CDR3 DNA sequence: TGCGCCAGCAGCCCTAATCCCTCTGGGGCCAACGTCCTGACTTTC.

CDR3: CASKVGRLDEKLFF. CDR3 nucleotides: TGTGCCAGCAAAGTTGGTCGGCTTGATGAAAAACTGTTTTTT. The chain employs TRBV2 and TRBJ1-4; D remains ambiguous. V lost 7 bases to trimming and J lost 6 bases, with 15 bases between them. Germline V gives CDR1 SNHLY, CDR2 FYNNEI. The CDR3 contains 14 residues.

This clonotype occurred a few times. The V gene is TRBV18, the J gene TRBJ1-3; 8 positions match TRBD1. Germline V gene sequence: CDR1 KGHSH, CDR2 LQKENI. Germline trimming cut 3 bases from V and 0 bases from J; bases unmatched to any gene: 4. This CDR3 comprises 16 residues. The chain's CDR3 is CASSPDRAHSGNTIYF. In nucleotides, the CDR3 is TGTGCCAGCTCACCGGACAGGGCACACTCTGGAAACACCATATATTTT.

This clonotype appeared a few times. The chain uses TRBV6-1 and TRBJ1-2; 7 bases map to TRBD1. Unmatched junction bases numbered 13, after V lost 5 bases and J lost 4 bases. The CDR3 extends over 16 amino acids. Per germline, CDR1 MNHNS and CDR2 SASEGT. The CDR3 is CASSSRDRSRIYGYTF. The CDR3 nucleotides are TGTGCCAGCAGTAGCCGGGACAGAAGCCGCATCTATGGCTACACCTTC.

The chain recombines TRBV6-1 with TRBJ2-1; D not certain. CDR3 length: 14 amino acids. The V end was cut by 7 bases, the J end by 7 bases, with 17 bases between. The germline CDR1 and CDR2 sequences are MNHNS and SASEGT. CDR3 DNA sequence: TGTGCCAGCATGGGTGGGGATGGATATAATGAGCAGTTCTTC. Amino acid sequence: CASMGGDGYNEQFF.

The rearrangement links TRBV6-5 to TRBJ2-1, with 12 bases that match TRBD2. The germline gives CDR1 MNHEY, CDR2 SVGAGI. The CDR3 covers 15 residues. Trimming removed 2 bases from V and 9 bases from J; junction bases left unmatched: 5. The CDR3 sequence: CASSYVLAGGGEQFF. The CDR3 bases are TGTGCCAGCAGTTACGTTCTAGCGGGAGGGGGTGAGCAGTTCTTC.

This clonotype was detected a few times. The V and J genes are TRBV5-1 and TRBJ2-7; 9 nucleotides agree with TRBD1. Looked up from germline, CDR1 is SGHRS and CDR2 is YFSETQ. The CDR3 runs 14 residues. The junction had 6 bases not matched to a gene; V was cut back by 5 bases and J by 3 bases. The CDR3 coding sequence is TGCGCCAGCAGAACAGGGGGCAATATCTACGAGCAGTACTTC. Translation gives CASRTGGNIYEQYF.